Sequencing of this T cell receptor beta chain was carried out in a study of T cell responses to AZD1222 COVID-19 vaccine. Study-level results: Regions 160-218 and 743-854 dominated among vaccine-associated CD4 TCRs spanning spike. Two AZD1222 administrations were followed by greater Spike-specific TCR breadth and depth.

V lost 5 bases and J 4 bases, leaving 14 bases between the germline ends. Per the germline V gene, CDR1 is LNHDA and CDR2 is SQIVND (reference sequence). The CDR3 consists of 14 residues. Assay: immunoSEQ multiplex PCR; the TCRdb copy retains only in-frame clones and omits some. The profile covers approximately 100,000 clones, with roughly 90% appearing a single time and approximately 5% taken by the ten largest. In the case of this clone: The antigen is unknown.

This rearrangement joins TRBV19 to TRBJ1-1, with D possibly TRBD1 on 6 matching bases. Sequenced material: peripheral blood, taken on day 0 of AZD1222 vaccination. The clonotype was recovered from an adult in good health. The CDR3: CASSYRGLGTEAFF. The CDR3, as DNA: TGTGCCAGTAGTTACCGGGGGCTAGGCACTGAAGCTTTCTTT.